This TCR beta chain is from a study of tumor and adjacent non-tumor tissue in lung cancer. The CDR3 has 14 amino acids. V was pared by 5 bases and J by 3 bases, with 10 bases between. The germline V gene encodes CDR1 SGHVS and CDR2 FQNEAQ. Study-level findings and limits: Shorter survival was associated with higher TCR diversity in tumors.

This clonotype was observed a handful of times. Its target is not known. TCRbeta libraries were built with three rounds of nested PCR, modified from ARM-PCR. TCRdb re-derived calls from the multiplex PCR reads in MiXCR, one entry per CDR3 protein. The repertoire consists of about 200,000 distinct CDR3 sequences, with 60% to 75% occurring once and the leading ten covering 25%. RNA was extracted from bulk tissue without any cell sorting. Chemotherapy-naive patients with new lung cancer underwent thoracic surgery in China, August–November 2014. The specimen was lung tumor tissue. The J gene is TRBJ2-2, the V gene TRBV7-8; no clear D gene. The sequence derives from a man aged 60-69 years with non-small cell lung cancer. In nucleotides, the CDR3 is TGTGCCAGCAGCATGGCCGGGTACACCGGGGAGCTGTTTTTT. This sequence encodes CASSMAGYTGELFF.